These T cell receptor beta chains were read from a single sample in a study of breast tumors, draining lymph nodes, adjacent tissues. TCRdb called the multiplex PCR reads again in MiXCR, with one record for every CDR3 protein. Among 85,000 to 120,000 distinct CDR3 sequences listed, 30% were seen once. Sample: axillary lymph node tissue. Receptors originate from a female donor with breast cancer. Some clones in this sample may be carry-over from other donors' samples. Both conserved end residues are part of each CDR3. D genes are given only for firm matches. Size values are once, few and many counts, or a class for expanded clones, and some rows have none.

size	V	J	D	CDR3	DNA
NA	TRBV9	TRBJ1-3	NA	CASSVRLHTGNTIYF	TGTGCCAGCAGCGTACGACTCCACACAGGGAACACCATATATTTT
NA	TRBV20-1	TRBJ2-4	NA	CSARDPSEVRLNIQYF	TGCAGTGCTAGAGATCCGTCAGAAGTGCGGCTAAACATTCAGTACTTC
NA	TRBV7-9	TRBJ2-5	NA	CAGSYPPAGKETQYF	TGTGCCGGCAGCTACCCCCCTGCAGGGAAGGAGACCCAGTACTTC
many	TRBV7-9	TRBJ1-2	TRBD1	CASSPRQGAGAGYTF	TGTGCCAGCAGCCCTCGACAGGGGGCGGGAGCTGGCTACACCTTC
NA	TRBV7-9	TRBJ1-6	TRBD1	CASSLVGDRGYNSPLHF	TGTGCCAGCAGCTTAGTTGGGGACAGGGGCTATAATTCACCCCTCCACTTT
many	TRBV7-9	TRBJ2-5	NA	CASSPYGYTGSETQYF	TGTGCCAGCAGCCCATACGGATATACAGGGTCAGAGACCCAGTACTTC
many	TRBV12-3/TRBV12-4	TRBJ1-2	NA	CASSWGGDYGYTF	TGTGCCAGCAGTTGGGGGGGGGACTATGGCTACACCTTC
NA	TRBV14	TRBJ2-3	NA	CASSHVKASTDTQYF	TGTGCCAGCAGCCATGTCAAGGCGAGCACAGATACGCAGTATTTT
NA	TRBV20-1	TRBJ2-2	NA	CSARDNARNIGELFF	TGCAGTGCTAGAGACAACGCACGGAATATCGGGGAGCTGTTTTTT
NA	TRBV20-1	TRBJ2-1	TRBD1	CSARRGQGAREQFF	TGCAGTGCTAGGAGGGGACAGGGGGCGAGAGAGCAGTTCTTC
NA	TRBV13	TRBJ1-3	NA	CASSSGIHTIYF	TGTGCCAGCAGCTCAGGGATTCACACCATATATTTT
many	TRBV6-2/TRBV6-3	TRBJ2-5	NA	CASSSAGTSSWAQYF	TGTGCCAGCAGTTCCGCCGGGACAAGTTCATGGGCCCAGTACTTC
NA	TRBV20-1	TRBJ2-5	NA	CSAGGRGETQYF	TGCAGTGCGGGGGGCCGGGGAGAGACCCAGTACTTC
NA	TRBV15	TRBJ2-5	TRBD2	CATSRMGTSGSGTSRDQETQYF	TGTGCCACCAGCAGAATGGGGACTAGCGGGAGTGGAACGTCACGTGACCAAGAGACCCAGTACTTC
NA	TRBV15	TRBJ1-2	NA	CATSRDRRSGNTF	TGTGCCACCAGCAGAGATCGACGCTCTGGAAACACCTTC
NA	TRBV6-6	TRBJ2-4	TRBD1	CASSPGTGKNIQYF	TGTGCCAGCAGTCCCGGGACAGGGAAAAACATTCAGTACTTC
many	TRBV28	TRBJ2-7	TRBD1	CASSLGGGQGSNEQYF	TGTGCCAGCAGTCTGGGGGGGGGACAGGGTTCGAACGAGCAGTACTTC